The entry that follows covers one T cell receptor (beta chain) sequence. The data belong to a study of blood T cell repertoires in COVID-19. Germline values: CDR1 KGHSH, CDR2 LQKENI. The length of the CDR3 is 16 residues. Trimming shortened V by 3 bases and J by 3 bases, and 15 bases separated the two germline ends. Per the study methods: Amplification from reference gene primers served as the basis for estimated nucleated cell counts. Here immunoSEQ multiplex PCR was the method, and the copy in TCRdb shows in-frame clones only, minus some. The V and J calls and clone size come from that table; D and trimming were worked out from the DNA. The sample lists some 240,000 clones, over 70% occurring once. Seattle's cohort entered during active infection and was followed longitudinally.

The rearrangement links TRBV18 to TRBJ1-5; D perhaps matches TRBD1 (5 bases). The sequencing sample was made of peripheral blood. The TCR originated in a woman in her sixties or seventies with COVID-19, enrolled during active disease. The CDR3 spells CASSPQDITANQPQHF. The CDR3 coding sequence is TGTGCCAGCTCACCCCAGGACATCACGGCCAATCAGCCCCAGCATTTT.